This TCR beta chain stems from a study of cytomegalovirus exposure and HLA in healthy donors. General study results and limits: Near-uniform donor sequencing depth was presumed by presence/absence analyses.

The PCR made use of 60 Vbeta and 13 Jbeta primers. Assay used: immunoSEQ multiplex PCR; TCRdb lists only in-frame clones, some missing. The sample comprises 200,000 to 250,000 clones, about 84% of which are singletons, and 1.3% rests with the top ten. On this clone itself: Its target is unknown.

This clonotype was sampled from a human donor in good health. What was sequenced was PBMCs.

The CDR3 loop reads CASSAHPDRGGEQYF. CDR3 in DNA: TGTGCCAGCAGCGCTCACCCCGACAGGGGTGGCGAGCAGTACTTC. The genes are TRBV9 and TRBJ2-7; 8 bases align to TRBD1. The CDR3 runs 15 residues. Trimming removed 3 bases from V and 6 bases from J; junction bases left unmatched: 11. CDR1 and CDR2 (germline): SGDLS, YYNGEE.